The 24 T cell receptor beta chains given below trace back to one sample, sequenced in a study of cytomegalovirus exposure and HLA in healthy donors (dated by TCRdb to between 2016 and 2019). The library was generated by the immunoSEQ multiplex PCR assay. For the multiplex PCR, a mixture combining 60 forward primers for TCR Vbeta segments and 13 reverse primers for TCR Jbeta segments was used. The immuneACCESS repertoire file appears here via TCRdb, limited to in-frame rearrangements. These files lack a portion of the clones; in checked studies, under half of the deficit traces to unresolved V genes, and the cause of the others is not known. Across this sample there are about 150,000 clones, with roughly 80% seen only once. The ten largest account for more than 4% of the sample. Input material: PBMCs. These receptors all come from a middle-aged woman in good health and CMV-seropositive.

There are a few counts of this clone. The chain is built from TRBV28 and TRBJ1-4; 10 bases line up with TRBD1. This CDR3 has 16 amino acids. Germline assignment: CDR1 MDHEN and CDR2 SYDVKM. V dropped 3 bases and J dropped 7; count of bases not matched to a gene: 8. The CDR3 here is CASSFIGRTGGEKLFF. CDR3 nucleotide sequence: TGTGCCAGCAGTTTTATCGGTAGGACAGGGGGTGAAAAACTGTTTTTT.

The rearrangement uses TRBV29-1 and TRBJ1-1; D gene ambiguous. CDR3 length: 14 amino acids. V was shortened by 4 bases and J by 6 bases, with 18 bases between the two germline ends. Germline CDR1 SQVTM, CDR2 ANQGSEA. CDR3 sequence (DNA): TGCAGCGTTGTTGGGGTTCTGGGGAGCCCTGAAGCTTTCTTT. Its protein is CSVVGVLGSPEAFF.

V usage is TRBV7-3 and J usage is TRBJ2-3, with TRBD2 matching 11 bases. CDR3 size: 15 residues. Germline V gene sequence: CDR1 SGHTA, CDR2 FQGTGA. Losses at the gene ends were 4 bases for V and 4 bases for J; bases not matched to a gene: 4. The CDR3 loop is CASSYSGRASDTQYF. The CDR3 DNA sequence: TGTGCCAGCAGCTATAGCGGGAGGGCCTCAGATACGCAGTATTTT.

V is TRBV28 and J is TRBJ2-1; D gene uncertain. Looked up from germline, CDR1 is MDHEN and CDR2 is SYDVKM. V was shortened by 4 bases and J by 0 bases, with 25 bases between the two germline ends. The CDR3 contains 20 residues. The CDR3 region has the DNA TGTGCCAGCAGTTCCCCTATCGCGATGAGGCCCCCTGGCTCCTACAATGAGCAGTTCTTC. Its protein product is CASSSPIAMRPPGSYNEQFF.

As regards this clone: Compared with germline, one end of the junction differs, possibly owing to a read error. The chain has TRBV7-9 and TRBJ2-2, with TRBD2 as a possible D gene (6 bases). The CDR3 length is 14 residues. The germline V gene has CDR1 SEHNR and CDR2 FQNEAQ (reference sequence). The CDR3 DNA follows: TGTGCCAGCAGCTTAATGGGAAACACCGGGGGGCTGTTTTTT. This gives the protein CASSLMGNTGGLFF.

The chain uses TRBV11-3 and TRBJ2-1, with 9 bases identical to TRBD1. Losses at the gene ends were 5 bases for V and 7 bases for J; bases not matched to a gene: 9. The CDR3 consists of 15 residues. Germline V lookup: CDR1 SGHNT, CDR2 YENEEA. CDR3 in amino acids: CASSMWTGVSNEQFF. The CDR3 nucleotides are TGTGCCAGCAGCATGTGGACAGGGGTCTCGAATGAGCAGTTCTTC.

The V and J genes are TRBV2 and TRBJ2-2; 15 bases map to TRBD2. The CDR3 sequence is 16 residues long. Looked up from germline, CDR1 is SNHLY and CDR2 is FYNNEI. The V gene end was trimmed by 7 bases and the J gene end by 7 bases; junction bases not matched to a gene: 7. As DNA, the CDR3 is TGTGCCAGCATTGGACTAGCGGGGGGGCGAGGCGGGGAGCTGTTTTTT. Its translation is CASIGLAGGRGGELFF.

This clone was seen a single time. V usage is TRBV6-1 and J usage is TRBJ1-1, with 8 bases fitting TRBD1. Trimming cost V 11 bases and J 10 bases; bases outside gene matches: 6. CDR1 is MNHNS, CDR2 SASEGT, per germline. There are 10 residues in the CDR3. CDR3 sequence reads: CAAQGAAAFF. In nucleotides, the CDR3 is TGTGCCGCCCAGGGGGCGGCAGCTTTCTTT.

This sequence joins TRBV5-1 and TRBJ2-5; a possible D gene is TRBD1 (5 bases). Gene TRBJ2-7 matches the end of the DNA better, so the J call may be wrong. CDR1 is SGHRS and CDR2 is YFSETQ in the germline V gene. The CDR3 runs 16 residues. The CDR3 loop is CASSPSQGWPSYEQYF. The CDR3, as DNA: TGCGCCAGCAGCCCAAGTCAGGGATGGCCCTCCTACGAGCAGTACTTC.

This clone was counted between two and nine times. The V gene is TRBV27, the J gene TRBJ2-1; TRBD2 agrees at 14 bases. With V trimmed by 5 bases and J by 0 bases, 6 bases remained unmatched. This CDR3 is built from 18 residues. CDR1 MNHEY and CDR2 SMNVEV come from the germline V gene (reference sequence). CDR3 region: CASSKQGTSGSSYNEQFF. The CDR3 DNA reads as TGTGCCAGCAGTAAACAGGGGACTAGCGGGAGCTCCTACAATGAGCAGTTCTTC.

This clone was found once. The chain recombines TRBV18 with TRBJ1-4; D is ambiguous. Deletions cut 2 bases from V and 16 bases from J, with 11 bases between. Per the germline V gene, CDR1 is KGHSH and CDR2 is LQKENI. This CDR3 is built from 11 residues. For the CDR3, the DNA is TGTGCCAGCTCACCAGGAGCCCGGAGGTTTTTT. This sequence encodes CASSPGARRFF.

This sequence joins TRBV28 and TRBJ1-2, with a tentative D call TRBD1 (5 bases). The CDR3 length is 14 residues. Deletions cut 3 bases from V and 3 bases from J, with 11 bases between. Germline V gene data show CDR1 as MDHEN and CDR2 as SYDVKM. The CDR3 spells CASSFGAGYYGYTF. The CDR3 bases are TGTGCCAGCAGTTTTGGGGCAGGCTACTATGGCTACACCTTC.

J is TRBJ1-5 and V is TRBV2, with TRBD1 as a possible D gene (5 bases). CDR1 and CDR2 (germline): SNHLY, FYNNEI. This CDR3 has 13 amino acids. V was shortened by 5 bases and J by 5 bases, with 10 bases between the two germline ends. Here the CDR3 reads CASSRWGDQPQHF. The CDR3 bases are TGTGCCAGCAGTCGGTGGGGGGATCAGCCCCAGCATTTT.

The chain uses TRBV5-1 and TRBJ2-2; D ambiguous. The germline gives CDR1 SGHRS, CDR2 YFSETQ. The CDR3 runs to 14 residues. Trimming pared 4 bases from V and 6 bases from J, leaving 13 bases between. The CDR3 loop is CASSRSKIAGELFF. The CDR3 DNA follows: TGCGCCAGCAGCCGATCAAAGATAGCCGGGGAGCTGTTTTTT.

In this sample, this clone turned up once. This chain links TRBV6-5 with TRBJ1-2; 8 bases align to TRBD1. The CDR3 extends over 14 amino acids. V lost 3 bases and J lost 7; bases outside the gene matches: 7. Germline V gene data show CDR1 as MNHEY and CDR2 as SVGAGI. The CDR3 region is CASSYLTGEGGYTF. For the CDR3, the DNA is TGTGCCAGCAGTTATCTGACAGGGGAAGGTGGCTACACCTTC.

This clone was observed a single time. The chain carries TRBV6-5 and TRBJ1-1; a weak D match, TRBD1 (5 bases). V lost 2 bases and J 4 bases, leaving 11 bases between the germline ends. Germline V lookup: CDR1 MNHEY, CDR2 SVGAGI. The CDR3 has 14 residues. The CDR3 sequence is CASSYNRGFTEAFF. CDR3 DNA: TGTGCCAGCAGTTACAATCGGGGGTTCACTGAAGCTTTCTTT.

In its sample, this clone was seen a few times. The chain links TRBV7-3 to TRBJ2-3; 7 nucleotides line up with TRBD1. CDR1 is SGHTA, CDR2 FQGTGA, per germline. Trimming took 5 bases from V and 0 from J; bases not matched to a gene: 2. The CDR3 sequence is 14 residues long. The chain's CDR3 is CASSQTGSTDTQYF. In nucleotides, the CDR3 is TGTGCCAGCAGCCAGACAGGGAGCACAGATACGCAGTATTTT. Full variable domain (remainder filled in from reference TRBV7-3 and TRBJ2-3): GAGVSQTPSNKVTEKGKYVELRCDPISGHTALYWYRQSLGQGPEFLIYFQGTGAADDSGLPNDRFFAVRPEGSVSTLKIQRTERGDSAVYLCASSQTGSTDTQYFGPGTRLTVL.

The chain links TRBV9 to TRBJ2-7; 8 nucleotides line up with TRBD2. The ends lost 0 bases at V and 3 bases at J; junction bases unmatched: 2. Germline V CDR1 and CDR2: SGDLS, YYNGEE. This CDR3 has 14 residues. As DNA, the CDR3 is TGTGCCAGCAGCGTAGGCGGGAGGAACTACGAGCAGTACTTC. Translated, it gives CASSVGGRNYEQYF.

The chain has TRBV30 and TRBJ1-2; weak D call: TRBD1 (6 bases). Germline V gene sequence: CDR1 GTSNPN, CDR2 SVGIG (reference sequence). The V end was cut by 4 bases, the J end by 1 base, with 16 bases between. CDR3 length: 15 amino acids. The CDR3: CAWNDPGQFNYGYTF. CDR3 DNA: TGTGCCTGGAATGACCCGGGACAATTTAACTATGGCTACACCTTC. Full variable domain (remainder filled in from reference TRBV30 and TRBJ1-2): SQTIHQWPATLVQPVGSPLSLECTVEGTSNPNLYWYRQAAGRGLQLLFYSVGIGQISSEVPQNLSASRPQDRQFILSSKKLLLSDSGFYLCAWNDPGQFNYGYTFGSGTRLTVV.

V gene TRBV10-3 combines with J gene TRBJ1-2; possibly TRBD1 for D (5 bases). Germline CDR1 reads ENHRY; CDR2 reads SYGVKD. The V and J ends lost 6 bases and 2 bases respectively, with 16 bases between them. CDR3 length equals 15 residues. As DNA, the CDR3 is TGTGCCATCAGAAAAGCTACACAGGTGAACTATGGCTACACCTTC. It yields the protein CAIRKATQVNYGYTF.

V and J are TRBV7-9 and TRBJ2-3, with 11 bases lining up with TRBD2. The CDR3 runs 16 residues. CDR1 SEHNR and CDR2 FQNEAQ come from the germline V gene (reference sequence). J gave up 4 bases and V 6 bases, and 9 bases lay outside the gene matches. Here the CDR3 reads CASSYSTSGSPDTQYF. The CDR3 DNA is TGTGCCAGCAGTTACAGTACTAGCGGGAGTCCAGATACGCAGTATTTT.

The chain uses TRBV7-6 and TRBJ2-5, with 8 nucleotides matching TRBD2. Germline V gene data show CDR1 as SGHVS and CDR2 as FNYEAQ. With V trimmed by 3 bases and J by 7 bases, 7 bases remained unmatched. The CDR3 is made up of 14 amino acids. As DNA, the CDR3 is TGTGCCAGCAGCTTGTCGCGGGAGGTGGCGACCCAGTACTTC. The encoded protein is CASSLSREVATQYF.

The gene calls are TRBV11-3 and TRBJ1-1; 7 nucleotides match TRBD1. After removal of 4 bases from V and 0 bases from J, the junction contained 8 bases not matched to a gene. Per the germline V gene, CDR1 is SGHNT and CDR2 is YENEEA. This CDR3 has 16 residues. Written as DNA, the CDR3 is TGTGCCAGCAGCTCCGGACAGGTCGGGGTGAACACTGAAGCTTTCTTT. Encoded protein: CASSSGQVGVNTEAFF. Filled out from reference TRBV11-3 and TRBJ1-1, the complete variable domain reads EAGVVQSPRYKIIEKKQPVAFWCNPISGHNTLYWYLQNLGQGPELLIRYENEEAVDDSQLPKDRFSAERLKGVDSTLKIQPAELGDSAVYLCASSSGQVGVNTEAFFGQGTRLTVV.

The chain recombines TRBV5-4 with TRBJ2-1; 10 nucleotides align to TRBD2. CDR3 length: 15 residues. The ends lost 0 bases at V and 7 bases at J; junction bases unmatched: 4. Per germline, CDR1 SGHNT and CDR2 YYREEE (reference sequence). CDR3 DNA: TGTGCCAGCAGCTTGGAAGCGGGAGGGCGGAATGAGCAGTTCTTC. Its translation is CASSLEAGGRNEQFF.